Following are 18 T cell receptor beta chains from one sample sequenced in a study of blood T cell repertoires in COVID-19. Assay used: immunoSEQ multiplex PCR; TCRdb lists only in-frame clones, some missing. In the table there are 71,000 or so clones, about four fifths of which are singletons. The sequencing input was peripheral blood. The source is a man aged 50 or older with acute or convalescent COVID-19.

The V and J genes are TRBV10-3 and TRBJ2-1; the match to TRBD2 covers 15 bases. Losses at the gene ends were 3 bases for V and 8 bases for J; bases not matched to a gene: 8. In germline, CDR1 is ENHRY, CDR2 SYGVKD. This CDR3 is built from 17 residues. The CDR3 here is CAISDGTSGRRGDEQFF. The DNA for the CDR3 is TGTGCCATCAGTGACGGGACTAGCGGGAGGAGGGGGGATGAGCAGTTCTTC.

The chain is built from TRBV19 and TRBJ2-4, with D perhaps TRBD1 (6 bases). V shed 7 bases and J shed 1 base, with 8 bases lying between them. Looked up from germline, CDR1 is LNHDA and CDR2 is SQIVND (reference sequence). The CDR3 totals 13 residues. CDR3 protein: CASTGEAKNIQYF. The CDR3 region has the DNA TGTGCCAGTACAGGGGAGGCCAAAAACATTCAGTACTTC.

This sequence joins TRBV25-1 and TRBJ1-4, with 9 bases that match TRBD1. The length of the CDR3 is 16 residues. V shed 3 bases and J 10 bases; nucleotides not matched to a gene: 12. CDR1 is MGHDK, CDR2 SYGVNS, per germline. CDR3 amino acids: CASSDGTGGGPRKLFF. The CDR3 DNA is TGTGCCAGCAGTGACGGTACAGGGGGCGGTCCGAGAAAACTGTTTTTT.

J is TRBJ1-5 and V is TRBV27; TRBD1 aligns across 7 bases. The CDR3 contains 15 residues. V lost 6 bases, J lost 0 bases, and 5 bases stayed unmatched. CDR1 and CDR2 from the germline V gene are MNHEY and SMNVEV (reference sequence). CDR3 sequence: CASRDRTYSNQPQHF. The CDR3 bases are TGTGCCAGCAGGGACAGGACTTATAGCAATCAGCCCCAGCATTTT.

The chain has TRBV19 and TRBJ2-7; TRBD1 aligns across 7 bases. CDR1 and CDR2 (germline): LNHDA, SQIVND (reference sequence). With V trimmed by 5 bases and J by 2 bases, 12 bases remained unmatched. The CDR3 contains 16 residues. DNA of the CDR3: TGTGCCAGTAGTGCGGAACAGGGGATCTTAACCTACGAGCAGTACTTC. Its translation: CASSAEQGILTYEQYF.

The rearrangement uses TRBV6-5 and TRBJ1-1; D is possibly TRBD1 (6 bases). Trimming shortened V by 6 bases and J by 4 bases, and 6 bases separated the two germline ends. This CDR3 comprises 11 residues. From germline, CDR1 is MNHEY and CDR2 SVGAGI. CDR3 nucleotide sequence: TGTGCCAGCAGAGGGGGCACTGAAGCTTTCTTT. It encodes CASRGGTEAFF.

CDR3 sequence: CASSLEQGKETQYF. The CDR3, as DNA: TGCGCCAGCAGCTTGGAACAGGGAAAAGAGACCCAGTACTTC. This sequence joins TRBV5-1 and TRBJ2-5, with D possibly being TRBD1 (6 bases). V lost 0 bases and J lost 3, with 9 bases in between. The CDR3 loop spans 14 amino acids. Germline assignment: CDR1 SGHRS and CDR2 YFSETQ.

There are a few counts of this clone. The J gene is TRBJ1-6, the V gene TRBV4-2; weak D call: TRBD1 (6 bases). The CDR3 contains 14 residues. Germline V gene sequence: CDR1 LGHNA, CDR2 YNFKEQ. The germline V and J ends were trimmed by 1 base and 10 bases, with 11 bases remaining between them. The chain's CDR3 is CASSQGGGSSPLHF. CDR3 nucleotide sequence: TGTGCCAGCAGCCAAGGCGGGGGCTCGTCACCCCTCCACTTT.

The CDR3 spells CASSATGTGGEKLFF. The DNA for the CDR3 is TGTGCCAGCAGCGCCACCGGGACAGGGGGCGAAAAACTGTTTTTT. V and J are TRBV9 and TRBJ1-4; 12 positions agree with TRBD1. In germline, CDR1 is SGDLS, CDR2 YYNGEE. The length of the CDR3 is 15 residues. Germline trimming cut 3 bases from V and 8 bases from J; bases unmatched to any gene: 5.

The rearrangement uses TRBV19 and TRBJ2-3; maybe TRBD2 (6 bases). Germline V gene data show CDR1 as LNHDA and CDR2 as SQIVND (reference sequence). The CDR3 consists of 16 residues. The V end lost 3 bases, the J end lost 5 bases, and 18 bases lay between the germline ends. This CDR3 is CASSMRPSVGGDTQYF. CDR3 DNA sequence: TGTGCCAGTAGTATGAGGCCTAGCGTTGGGGGAGATACGCAGTATTTT. Complete variable domain (other parts from reference TRBV19 and TRBJ2-3): DGGITQSPKYLFRKEGQNVTLSCEQNLNHDAMYWYRQDPGQGLRLIYYSQIVNDFQKGDIAEGYSVSREKKESFPLTVTSAQKNPTAFYLCASSMRPSVGGDTQYFGPGTRLTVL.

The rearrangement uses TRBV5-1 and TRBJ1-1; D ambiguous. Germline V CDR1 and CDR2: SGHRS, YFSETQ. V was cut by 0 bases and J by 0 bases, with 12 bases left in between. The CDR3 length is 16 residues. The CDR3 nucleotides are TGCGCCAGCAGCTTGGGGGCGACGGTCATGAACACTGAAGCTTTCTTT. The encoded protein is CASSLGATVMNTEAFF.

This sequence joins TRBV27 and TRBJ1-2; D call uncertain. V dropped 8 bases and J dropped 5 bases, with 9 bases sitting between them. There are 11 residues in the CDR3. Germline CDR1 MNHEY, CDR2 SMNVEV (reference sequence). The CDR3 spells CASFSEYGYTF. The CDR3 DNA follows: TGTGCCAGCTTCTCCGAGTATGGCTACACCTTC.

The J gene is TRBJ2-7, the V gene TRBV5-6, with a possible D match to TRBD1 (5 bases). The germline V gene has CDR1 SGHDT and CDR2 YYEEEE. This CDR3 comprises 13 residues. V was cut by 0 bases and J by 4 bases, with 8 bases left in between. The CDR3 spells CASSLGQQYEQYF. CDR3 coding DNA: TGTGCCAGCAGCTTGGGACAGCAATACGAGCAGTACTTC.

This chain joins TRBV7-9 and TRBJ1-3; D is possibly TRBD1 (5 bases). This CDR3 region has 14 residues. The V and J ends lost 9 bases and 2 bases respectively, with 14 bases between them. CDR1 is SEHNR and CDR2 is FQNEAQ in the germline V gene (reference sequence). This CDR3 reads CASLATEAGNTIYF. CDR3 sequence (DNA): TGTGCCAGTCTTGCGACAGAGGCTGGAAACACCATATATTTT.

The rearrangement joins TRBV6-5 to TRBJ1-3; unclear D gene. The CDR3 loop spans 14 amino acids. V was trimmed by 6 bases and J by 0 bases, leaving 9 bases between them. The germline CDR1 and CDR2 sequences are MNHEY and SVGAGI. The CDR3: CASRTVISGNTIYF. CDR3 DNA sequence: TGTGCCAGCAGAACAGTAATCTCTGGAAACACCATATATTTT.

This clone is a singleton in its sample. The chain is built from TRBV9 and TRBJ2-3, with 9 nucleotides matching TRBD1. J was trimmed by 8 bases and V by 3 bases; bases with no gene match: 4. CDR3 length: 13 amino acids. CDR1 SGDLS and CDR2 YYNGEE come from the germline V gene. For the CDR3, the DNA is TGTGCCAGCAGCGACCGGGGACAGGGTACGCAGTATTTT. Amino acids: CASSDRGQGTQYF.

The chain has TRBV7-3 and TRBJ1-4; D call uncertain. This CDR3 contains 15 residues. The V gene's germline CDR1 is SGHTA and CDR2 FQGTGA. Trimming took off 2 bases at V and 8 bases at J, with 15 bases between the two ends. CDR3 loop: CASSLLLHRGEKLFF. The CDR3 DNA sequence: TGTGCCAGCAGCTTATTATTGCACAGAGGGGAAAAACTGTTTTTT.

This clone was observed once. This sequence joins TRBV29-1 and TRBJ2-7, with 9 bases fitting TRBD1. This CDR3 is 13 amino acids long. From germline, CDR1 is SQVTM and CDR2 ANQGSEA. The J segment lost 8 bases and the V segment lost 7 bases, leaving 12 bases of the junction unmatched. CDR3 residues: CSATQGQGTKQYF. CDR3 nucleotides: TGCAGCGCGACCCAAGGACAGGGGACCAAGCAGTACTTC.